This T cell receptor (beta chain) comes out of a study of tumor and adjacent non-tumor tissue in lung cancer. In the study overall: Aged about 31 to 85 years, patients included nine to ten men and a handful of women with stage I to III disease. Samples averaged approximately 4.2 million productive TCRbeta reads each.

No cell sorting was done before RNA was extracted from the tissue. The normal lung tissue was taken more than 3 cm from the tumor edge. This clonotype was counted between two and nine times. TCRbeta libraries were built with three rounds of nested PCR, modified from ARM-PCR. Each CDR3 protein is one row after TCRdb ran MiXCR on the multiplex PCR reads. The data contain some 100,000 distinct CDR3 sequences, about 60% of them seen just once; the ten biggest clones take up roughly 19%. V lost 0 bases and J lost 4, with 1 base in between. The CDR3 is 11 amino acids. From germline, CDR1 is SGHAT and CDR2 FQNNGV.

The source of this sequence is a man in his thirties or forties with non-small cell lung cancer. The chain couples TRBV11-2 to TRBJ2-7; no definite D call. The sequenced material came from distant non-tumor lung tissue. The CDR3: CASSLEYEQYF. Here the CDR3 DNA reads TGTGCCAGCAGCTTAGAATACGAGCAGTACTTC.